A selection of T cell receptor beta chains follows, all from one sample in a study of blood T cell repertoires in COVID-19. The data were produced by immunoSEQ multiplex PCR, yet TCRdb's version contains in-frame clones alone and is incomplete. This sample has around 280,000 clones, with more than 85% found just once. Sequencing was performed on peripheral blood. The receptors originated from a man in his 70s with acute or convalescent COVID-19. The CDR3 runs from the conserved cysteine through the conserved F or W. D genes are given only for firm matches. Where a row states a size, it is once, few, many or the class of an expanded clone; other rows omit it.

v_gene	abundance	j_gene	d_gene	len	CDR3nt	CDR3aa
TRBV28	NA	TRBJ2-1	NA	12	TGTGCCAGCAGTTTCAGGTCCAATGAGCAGTTCTTC	CASSFRSNEQFF
TRBV4-3	NA	TRBJ1-2	NA	14	TGCGCCAGCAGCCAAGAGGGGGGAAGGAATGGCTACACCTTC	CASSQEGGRNGYTF
TRBV11-3	NA	TRBJ1-2	TRBD1	17	TGTGCCAGCAGCTTAGATGGGACAGGGTCGCAAACTTATGGCTACACCTTC	CASSLDGTGSQTYGYTF
TRBV5-6	NA	TRBJ2-2	NA	17	TGTGCCAGCAGCCCGCCTTCGACAGCCCCTTTGACCGGGGAGCTGTTTTTT	CASSPPSTAPLTGELFF
TRBV9	NA	TRBJ2-1	TRBD2	16	TGTGCCAGCAGCGTAGACCCGCGGGGGTTAGACAATGAGCAGTTCTTC	CASSVDPRGLDNEQFF
TRBV18	NA	TRBJ2-1	TRBD2	14	TGTGCCAGCTCAGCCCAGCGGGAGGGCAATGAGCAGTTCTTC	CASSAQREGNEQFF
TRBV5-4	NA	TRBJ2-2	NA	14	TGTGCCAGCCACGGTGGCAGCGAGGGCGGGGAGCTGTTTTTT	CASHGGSEGGELFF
TRBV12-3/TRBV12-4	NA	TRBJ2-7	NA	13	TGTGCCAGCAGTTTGAGGGGGGGGTACGAGCAGTACTTC	CASSLRGGYEQYF
TRBV7-2	NA	TRBJ1-1	TRBD1	13	TGTGCCAGCAGCCCACAGGGGGGCACTGAAGCTTTCTTT	CASSPQGGTEAFF
TRBV18	NA	TRBJ2-5	NA	15	TGTGCCAGCTCACCACCAGGGACATTAAAAGAGACCCAGTACTTC	CASSPPGTLKETQYF
TRBV20-1	NA	TRBJ2-4	TRBD1	11	TGCAGGGCGGACAGGGGGAACATTCAGTACTTC	CRADRGNIQYF
TRBV6-5	NA	TRBJ2-5	TRBD1	14	TGTGCCAGCAGGACCGGGACAGGGATGGAGACCCAGTACTTC	CASRTGTGMETQYF
TRBV4-2	few	TRBJ2-7	TRBD2	15	TGTGCCAGCAGCCCCCGGGAGGTAGCGGTATACGAGCAGTACTTC	CASSPREVAVYEQYF
TRBV28	once	TRBJ2-7	NA	13	TGTGCCAGCACCTCCCCCCGGCTAGCGCCGCAGTACTTC	CASTSPRLAPQYF
TRBV21-1	NA	TRBJ1-2	NA	14	TGTGCCAGCGGCCCGGGACAGGCTAACTATGGCTACACCTTC	CASGPGQANYGYTF
TRBV15	NA	TRBJ1-2	TRBD1	15	TGTGCCACCAGCACCGGGACAGGACGGTCGTATGGCTACACCTTC	CATSTGTGRSYGYTF
TRBV6-5	NA	TRBJ1-2	NA	13	TGTGCCAGCAGGGCCACCACGGCGGGCGGCTACACCTTC	CASRATTAGGYTF
TRBV11-2	NA	TRBJ2-7	TRBD2	15	TGTGCCAGCAGCCAGGGACTACCAGGAACCTACGAGCAGTACTTC	CASSQGLPGTYEQYF
TRBV30	NA	TRBJ1-6	NA	12	TGTGCCTGGAGGCGGGACCTCTCGCCCCTCCACTTT	CAWRRDLSPLHF